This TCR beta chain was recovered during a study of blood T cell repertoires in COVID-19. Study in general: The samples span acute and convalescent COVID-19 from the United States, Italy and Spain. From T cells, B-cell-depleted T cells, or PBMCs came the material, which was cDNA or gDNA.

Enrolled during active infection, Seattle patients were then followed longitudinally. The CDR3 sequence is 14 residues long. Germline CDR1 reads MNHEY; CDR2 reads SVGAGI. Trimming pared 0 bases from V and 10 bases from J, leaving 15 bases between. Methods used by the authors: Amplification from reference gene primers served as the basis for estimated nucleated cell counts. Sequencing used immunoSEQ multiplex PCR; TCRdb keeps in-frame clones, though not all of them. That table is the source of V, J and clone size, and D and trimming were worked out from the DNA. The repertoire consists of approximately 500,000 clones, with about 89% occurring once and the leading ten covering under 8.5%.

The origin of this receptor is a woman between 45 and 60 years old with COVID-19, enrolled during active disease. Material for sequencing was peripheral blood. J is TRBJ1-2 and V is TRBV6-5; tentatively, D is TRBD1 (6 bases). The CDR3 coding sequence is TGTGCCAGCAGTTACTCGGGGGGGCGGGTTGACTACACCTTC. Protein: CASSYSGGRVDYTF.